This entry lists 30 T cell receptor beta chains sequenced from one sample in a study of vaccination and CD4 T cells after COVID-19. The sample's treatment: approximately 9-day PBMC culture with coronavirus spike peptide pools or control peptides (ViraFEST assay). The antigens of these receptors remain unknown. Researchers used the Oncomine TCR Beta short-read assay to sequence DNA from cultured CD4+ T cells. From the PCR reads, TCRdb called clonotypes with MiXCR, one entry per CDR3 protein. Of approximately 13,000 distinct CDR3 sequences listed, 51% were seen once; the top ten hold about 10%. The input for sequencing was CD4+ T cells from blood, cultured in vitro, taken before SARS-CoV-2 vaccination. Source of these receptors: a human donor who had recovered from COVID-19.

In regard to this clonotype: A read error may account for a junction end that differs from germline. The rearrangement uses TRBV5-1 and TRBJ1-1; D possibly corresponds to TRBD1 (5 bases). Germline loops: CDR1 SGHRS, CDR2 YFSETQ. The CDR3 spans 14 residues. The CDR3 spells CASSLAGMNTKAFF. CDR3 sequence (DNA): TGCGCCAGCAGCTTAGCAGGGATGAACACTAAAGCTTTCTTT.

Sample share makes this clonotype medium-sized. CDR3 bases: TGCAGTGCCATCCGGGACGTCAGGTCCTACAATGAGCAGTTCTTC. This encodes CSAIRDVRSYNEQFF. The rearrangement joins TRBV20-1 to TRBJ2-1, with D possibly called TRBD1 or TRBD2 (5 bases each). V lost 6 bases and J lost 1, with 16 bases in between. The germline gives CDR1 DFQATT, CDR2 SNEGSKA (reference sequence). The CDR3 sequence is 15 residues long.

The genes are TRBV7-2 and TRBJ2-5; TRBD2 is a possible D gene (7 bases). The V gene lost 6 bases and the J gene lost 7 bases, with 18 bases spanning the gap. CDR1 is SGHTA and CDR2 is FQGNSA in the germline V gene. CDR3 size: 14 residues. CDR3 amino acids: CASRQGGSGGTQYF. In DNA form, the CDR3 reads TGTGCCAGCAGACAGGGCGGGAGCGGAGGGACCCAGTACTTC.

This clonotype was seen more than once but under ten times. In nucleotides, the CDR3 is TGCAGTGCCTCCATCCCGGGACTAGCGGGCACCGGGGAGCTGTTTTTT. It encodes CSASIPGLAGTGELFF. This chain uses TRBV20-1 with TRBJ2-2, with 12 bases matching TRBD2. The CDR3 runs 16 residues. V lost 6 bases to trimming and J lost 4 bases; unmatched junction nucleotides: 9. Germline values: CDR1 DFQATT, CDR2 SNEGSKA (reference sequence).

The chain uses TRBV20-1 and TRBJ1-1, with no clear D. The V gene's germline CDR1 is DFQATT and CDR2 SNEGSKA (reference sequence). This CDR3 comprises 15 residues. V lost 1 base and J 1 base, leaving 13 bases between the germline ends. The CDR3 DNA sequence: TGCAGTGCTAGAGCCGGTACACGACAGAACACTGAAGCTTTCTTT. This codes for CSARAGTRQNTEAFF.

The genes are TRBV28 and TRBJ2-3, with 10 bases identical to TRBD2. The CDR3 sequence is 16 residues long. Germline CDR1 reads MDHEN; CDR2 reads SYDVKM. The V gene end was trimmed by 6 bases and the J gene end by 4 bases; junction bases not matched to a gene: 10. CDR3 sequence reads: CASSPLTSGSPDTQYF. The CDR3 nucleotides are TGTGCCAGCAGCCCCCTGACTAGCGGGTCGCCAGATACGCAGTATTTT.

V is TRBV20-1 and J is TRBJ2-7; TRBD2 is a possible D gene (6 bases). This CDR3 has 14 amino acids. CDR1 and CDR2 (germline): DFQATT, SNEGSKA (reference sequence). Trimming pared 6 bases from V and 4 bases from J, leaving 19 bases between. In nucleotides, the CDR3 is TGCAGTGCCAGCCCTTCGGGAGTAGCGTACGAGCAGTACTTC. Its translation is CSASPSGVAYEQYF.

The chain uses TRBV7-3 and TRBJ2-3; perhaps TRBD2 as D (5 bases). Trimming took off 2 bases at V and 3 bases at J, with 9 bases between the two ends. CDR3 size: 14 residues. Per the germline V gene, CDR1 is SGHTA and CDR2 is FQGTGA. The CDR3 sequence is CASSLGLATDTQYF. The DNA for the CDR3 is TGTGCCAGCAGCTTAGGGTTAGCGACAGATACGCAGTATTTT.

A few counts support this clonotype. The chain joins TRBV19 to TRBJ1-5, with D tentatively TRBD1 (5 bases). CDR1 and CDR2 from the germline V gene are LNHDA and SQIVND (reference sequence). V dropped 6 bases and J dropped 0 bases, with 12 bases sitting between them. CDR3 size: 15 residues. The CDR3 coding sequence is TGTGCCAGTAGGATTGTCCAGGGTAGCAATCAGCCCCAGCATTTT. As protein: CASRIVQGSNQPQHF.

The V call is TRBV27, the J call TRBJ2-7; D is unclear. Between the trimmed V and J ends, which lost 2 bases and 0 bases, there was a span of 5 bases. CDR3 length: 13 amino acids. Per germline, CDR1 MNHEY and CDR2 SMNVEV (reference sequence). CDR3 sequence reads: CASSLPLSYEQYF. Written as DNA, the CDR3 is TGTGCCAGCAGTTTACCTCTCTCCTACGAGCAGTACTTC.

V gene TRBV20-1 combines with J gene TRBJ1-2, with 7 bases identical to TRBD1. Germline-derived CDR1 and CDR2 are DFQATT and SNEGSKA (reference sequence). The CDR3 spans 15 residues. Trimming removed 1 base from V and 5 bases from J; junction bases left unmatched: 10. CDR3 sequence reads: CSARVRTGILYGYTF. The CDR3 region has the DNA TGCAGTGCTAGAGTTCGGACAGGAATCTTATATGGCTACACCTTC.

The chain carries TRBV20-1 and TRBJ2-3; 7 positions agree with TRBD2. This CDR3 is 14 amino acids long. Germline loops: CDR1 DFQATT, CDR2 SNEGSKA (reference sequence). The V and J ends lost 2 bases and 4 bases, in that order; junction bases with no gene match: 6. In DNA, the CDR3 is TGCAGTGCTAGAAAGTCGGGGGGAGCAGATACGCAGTATTTT. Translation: CSARKSGGADTQYF.

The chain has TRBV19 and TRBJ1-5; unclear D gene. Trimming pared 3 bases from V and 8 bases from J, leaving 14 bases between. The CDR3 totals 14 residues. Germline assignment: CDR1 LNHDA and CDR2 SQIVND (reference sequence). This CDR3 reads CASSIRHAVEPQHF. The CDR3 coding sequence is TGTGCCAGTAGTATCCGGCACGCCGTTGAGCCCCAGCATTTT. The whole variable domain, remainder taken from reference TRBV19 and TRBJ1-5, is DGGITQSPKYLFRKEGQNVTLSCEQNLNHDAMYWYRQDPGQGLRLIYYSQIVNDFQKGDIAEGYSVSREKKESFPLTVTSAQKNPTAFYLCASSIRHAVEPQHFGDGTRLSIL.

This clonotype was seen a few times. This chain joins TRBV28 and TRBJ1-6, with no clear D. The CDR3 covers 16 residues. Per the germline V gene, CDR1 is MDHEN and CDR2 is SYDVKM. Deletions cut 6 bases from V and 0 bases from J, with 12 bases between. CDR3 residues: CASRPDSSSYNSPLHF. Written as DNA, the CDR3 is TGTGCCAGCAGACCCGACTCGAGCTCCTATAATTCACCCCTCCACTTT.

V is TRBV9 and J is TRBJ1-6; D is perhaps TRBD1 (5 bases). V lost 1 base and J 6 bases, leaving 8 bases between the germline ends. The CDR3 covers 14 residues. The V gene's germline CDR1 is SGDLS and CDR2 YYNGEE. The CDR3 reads CASSVTGGNSPLHF. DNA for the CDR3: TGTGCCAGCAGCGTAACAGGAGGTAATTCACCCCTCCACTTT.

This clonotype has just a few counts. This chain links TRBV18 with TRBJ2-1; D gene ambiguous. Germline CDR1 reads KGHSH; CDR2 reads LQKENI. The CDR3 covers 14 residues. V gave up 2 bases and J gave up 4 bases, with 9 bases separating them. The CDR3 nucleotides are TGTGCCAGCTCACCAAAGGAAGGGTACAATGAGCAGTTCTTC. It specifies CASSPKEGYNEQFF.

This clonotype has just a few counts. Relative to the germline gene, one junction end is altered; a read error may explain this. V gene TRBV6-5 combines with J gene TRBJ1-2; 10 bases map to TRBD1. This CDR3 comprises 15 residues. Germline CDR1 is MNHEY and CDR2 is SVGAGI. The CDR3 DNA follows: TGTGCCAGCAGTGACTCGGGACAGGGGATCTATGGCTACACCTTC. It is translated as CASSDSGQGIYGYTF.

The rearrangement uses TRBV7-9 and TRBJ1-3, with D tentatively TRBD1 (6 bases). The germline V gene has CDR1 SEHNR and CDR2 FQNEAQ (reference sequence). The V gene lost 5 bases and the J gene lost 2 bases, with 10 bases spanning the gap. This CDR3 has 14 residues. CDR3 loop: CASSQGQAGNTIYF. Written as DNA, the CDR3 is TGTGCCAGCAGCCAGGGACAAGCTGGAAACACCATATATTTT.

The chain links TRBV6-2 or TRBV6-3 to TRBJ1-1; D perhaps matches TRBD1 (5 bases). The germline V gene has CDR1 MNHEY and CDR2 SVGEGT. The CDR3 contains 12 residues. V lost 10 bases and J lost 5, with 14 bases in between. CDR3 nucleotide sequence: TGTGCCACCCGAACACAGGTAACTGAAGCTTTCTTT. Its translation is CATRTQVTEAFF.

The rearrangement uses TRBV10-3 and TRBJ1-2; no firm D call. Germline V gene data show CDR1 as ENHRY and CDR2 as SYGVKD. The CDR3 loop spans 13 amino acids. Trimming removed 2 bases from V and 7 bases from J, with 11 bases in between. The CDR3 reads CAISEAAGVGYTF. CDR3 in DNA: TGTGCCATCAGTGAGGCCGCGGGCGTTGGCTACACCTTC.

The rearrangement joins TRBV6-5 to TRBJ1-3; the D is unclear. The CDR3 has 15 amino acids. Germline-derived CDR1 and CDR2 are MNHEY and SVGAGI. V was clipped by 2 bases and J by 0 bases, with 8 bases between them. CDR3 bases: TGTGCCAGCAGTTACGGCCAACGCTCTGGAAACACCATATATTTT. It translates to CASSYGQRSGNTIYF.

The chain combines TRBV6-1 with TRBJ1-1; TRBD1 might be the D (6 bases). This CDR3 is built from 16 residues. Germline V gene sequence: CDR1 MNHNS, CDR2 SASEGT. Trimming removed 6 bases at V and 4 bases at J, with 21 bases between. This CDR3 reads CASSKTTGNGGTEAFF. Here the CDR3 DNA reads TGTGCCAGCAGCAAAACCACAGGGAACGGCGGCACTGAAGCTTTCTTT.

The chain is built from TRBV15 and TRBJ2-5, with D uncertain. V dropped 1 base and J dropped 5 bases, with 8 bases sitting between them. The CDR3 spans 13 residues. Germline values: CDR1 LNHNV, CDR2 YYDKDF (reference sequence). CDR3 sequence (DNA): TGTGCCACCAGCAGAGTTCGCCGGGAGACCCAGTACTTC. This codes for CATSRVRRETQYF.

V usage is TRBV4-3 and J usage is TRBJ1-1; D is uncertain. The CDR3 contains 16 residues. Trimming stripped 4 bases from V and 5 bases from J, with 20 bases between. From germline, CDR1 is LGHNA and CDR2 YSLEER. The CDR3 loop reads CASSLTMDFSWTEAFF. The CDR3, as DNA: TGCGCCAGCAGCCTAACGATGGATTTCTCGTGGACTGAAGCTTTCTTT.

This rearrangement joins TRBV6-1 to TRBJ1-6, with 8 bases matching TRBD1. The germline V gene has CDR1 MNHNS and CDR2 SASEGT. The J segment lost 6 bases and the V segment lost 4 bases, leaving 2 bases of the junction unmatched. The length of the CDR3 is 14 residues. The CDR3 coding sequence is TGTGCCAGCAGTGCAGGGGGCGGTAATTCACCCCTCCACTTT. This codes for CASSAGGGNSPLHF.

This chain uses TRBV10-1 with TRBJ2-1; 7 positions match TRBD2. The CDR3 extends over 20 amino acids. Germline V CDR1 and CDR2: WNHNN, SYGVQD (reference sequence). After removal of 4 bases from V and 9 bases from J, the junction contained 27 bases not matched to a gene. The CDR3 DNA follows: TGCGCCAGCAGTGGTTTGAGGGAGGGCCTTTCCAAGGGGTGTTACTGTGAGCAGTTCTTC. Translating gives CASSGLREGLSKGCYCEQFF.

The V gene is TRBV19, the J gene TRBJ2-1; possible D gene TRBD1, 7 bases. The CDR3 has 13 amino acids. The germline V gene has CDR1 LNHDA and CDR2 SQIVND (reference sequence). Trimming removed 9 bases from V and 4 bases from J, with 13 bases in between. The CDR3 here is CASRGTVYNEQFF. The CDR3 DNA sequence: TGTGCCAGCCGCGGGACAGTTTACAATGAGCAGTTCTTC.

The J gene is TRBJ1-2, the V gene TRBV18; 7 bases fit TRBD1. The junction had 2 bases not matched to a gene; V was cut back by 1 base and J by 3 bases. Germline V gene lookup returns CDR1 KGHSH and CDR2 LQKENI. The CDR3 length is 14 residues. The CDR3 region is CASSPLRGDYGYTF. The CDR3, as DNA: TGTGCCAGCTCACCACTCAGGGGGGACTATGGCTACACCTTC.

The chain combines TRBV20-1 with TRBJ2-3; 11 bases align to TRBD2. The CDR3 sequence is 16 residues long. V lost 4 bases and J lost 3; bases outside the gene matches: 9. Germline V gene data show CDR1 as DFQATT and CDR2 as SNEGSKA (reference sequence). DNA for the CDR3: TGCAGTGCTATTATAGCGGGAGGGCTCGGAACAGATACGCAGTATTTT. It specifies CSAIIAGGLGTDTQYF.

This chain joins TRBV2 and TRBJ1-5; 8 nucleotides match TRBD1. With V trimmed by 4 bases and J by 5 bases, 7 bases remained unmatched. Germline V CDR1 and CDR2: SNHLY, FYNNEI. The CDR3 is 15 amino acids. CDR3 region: CASSGTGREDQPQHF. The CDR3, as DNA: TGTGCCAGCAGTGGGACAGGGAGGGAAGATCAGCCCCAGCATTTT.